Following are 25 T cell receptor beta chains from one sample sequenced in a study of shared clonotypes between healthy human individuals. Naive CD8 cells lacked CD45RO and underwent positive selection for CCR7, leaving out terminally differentiated effector memory CD45RA+ cells. Repertoires were generated with immunoSEQ multiplex PCR, while TCRdb's copy carries only in-frame clones and drops some. The sample has around 1,900,000 clones, approximately 92% seen once. The sample comprised naive CD8+ T cells from PBMCs. The receptors shown here come from a man aged 18-30 years in good health. Some clones in this sample may be carry-over from other donors' samples.

This clone was observed once. The CDR3 DNA is TGCAGCGTGCCTAGTGGGACTAGTACGTGGGAGCAGTACTTC. It codes for CSVPSGTSTWEQYF. The chain is built from TRBV29-1 and TRBJ2-7; 8 bases map to TRBD2. After removal of 6 bases from V and 7 bases from J, the junction contained 14 bases not matched to a gene. The CDR3 sequence is 14 residues long. CDR1 is SQVTM and CDR2 is ANQGSEA in the germline V gene.

This clone was seen only once. The V call is TRBV7-9, the J call TRBJ1-1, with unresolved D. CDR1 is SEHNR and CDR2 is FQNEAQ in the germline V gene (reference sequence). This CDR3 is 13 amino acids long. Between the trimmed V and J ends, which lost 3 bases and 1 base, there was a span of 6 bases. The CDR3 nucleotides read TGTGCCAGCAGCTTCCCGCCGAACACTGAAGCTTTCTTT. Amino acids: CASSFPPNTEAFF.

The rearrangement joins TRBV30 to TRBJ1-3, with 9 bases fitting TRBD1. CDR3 length: 14 residues. Per the germline V gene, CDR1 is GTSNPN and CDR2 is SVGIG (reference sequence). Unmatched junction bases numbered 6, after V lost 5 bases and J lost 4 bases. DNA for the CDR3: TGTGCCTGGGGGGACAGGGCGTCAGGAAACACCATATATTTT. Amino acid sequence: CAWGDRASGNTIYF. Together with reference TRBV30 and TRBJ1-3, the CDR3 gives the full variable domain: SQTIHQWPATLVQPVGSPLSLECTVEGTSNPNLYWYRQAAGRGLQLLFYSVGIGQISSEVPQNLSASRPQDRQFILSSKKLLLSDSGFYLCAWGDRASGNTIYFGEGSWLTVV.

This chain uses TRBV7-2 with TRBJ1-4, with 9 nucleotides matching TRBD1. This CDR3 comprises 14 residues. The junction had 6 bases not matched to a gene; V was cut back by 5 bases and J by 8 bases. Germline V gene sequence: CDR1 SGHTA, CDR2 FQGNSA. The DNA of the CDR3 is TGTGCCAGCAGCCCGGGACAGGGTTGGGAAAAACTGTTTTTT. Protein sequence: CASSPGQGWEKLFF.

The chain is built from TRBV15 and TRBJ1-5; D possibly corresponds to TRBD1 (5 bases). This CDR3 spans 15 amino acids. CDR1 is LNHNV and CDR2 is YYDKDF in the germline V gene (reference sequence). V was clipped by 0 bases and J by 7 bases, with 13 bases between them. Here the CDR3 DNA reads TGTGCCACCAGCAGAGATCGCGGGGGAGGCCAGCCCCAGCATTTT. It yields the protein CATSRDRGGGQPQHF.

V is TRBV19 and J is TRBJ2-2; D might be TRBD2 (5 bases). This CDR3 has 14 amino acids. Trimming took off 2 bases at V and 3 bases at J, with 7 bases between the two ends. Germline-derived CDR1 and CDR2 are LNHDA and SQIVND (reference sequence). For the CDR3, the DNA is TGTGCCAGTAGTATACTAGCCTACACCGGGGAGCTGTTTTTT. Translating it yields CASSILAYTGELFF.

This chain links TRBV28 with TRBJ2-7; 10 nucleotides agree with TRBD1. J gave up 4 bases and V 6 bases, and 3 bases lay outside the gene matches. Germline lookup yields CDR1 MDHEN and CDR2 SYDVKM. There are 13 residues in the CDR3. This CDR3 reads CASRWDRGYEQYF. CDR3 in DNA: TGTGCCAGCAGATGGGACAGGGGTTACGAGCAGTACTTC.

Regarding this clone: Other DNA sequences in this specimen translate into the identical CDR3. The chain links TRBV29-1 to TRBJ1-2; tentatively, D is TRBD1 (6 bases). In germline, CDR1 is SQVTM, CDR2 ANQGSEA. V lost 3 bases and J lost 4, with 9 bases in between. The CDR3 contains 12 residues. The CDR3 DNA follows: TGCAGCGTTGATAGGGGGATCTATGGCTACACCTTC. It yields the protein CSVDRGIYGYTF. Looking up the rest from reference TRBV29-1 and TRBJ1-2 gives the full variable domain: SAVISQKPSRDICQRGTSLTIQCQVDSQVTMMFWYRQQPGQSLTLIATANQGSEATYESGFVIDKFPISRPNLTFSTLTVSNMSPEDSSIYLCSVDRGIYGYTFGSGTRLTVV.

V and J are TRBV9 and TRBJ2-5; maybe TRBD2 (6 bases). The germline CDR1 and CDR2 sequences are SGDLS and YYNGEE. The CDR3 consists of 15 residues. V dropped 0 bases and J dropped 2 bases, with 11 bases sitting between them. CDR3 bases: TGTGCCAGCAGCGTAGATGCCGGGACTCAAGAGACCCAGTACTTC. Translating it yields CASSVDAGTQETQYF.

This rearrangement joins TRBV10-2 to TRBJ2-3, with D unclear. Germline CDR1 is WSHSY and CDR2 is SAAADI. The V end was cut by 0 bases, the J end by 1 base, with 8 bases between. The CDR3 is 15 residues long. Here the CDR3 reads CASSESRAGTDTQYF. CDR3 nucleotide sequence: TGCGCCAGCAGTGAGTCTAGGGCCGGCACAGATACGCAGTATTTT.

V and J are TRBV25-1 and TRBJ2-1; no firm D call. V lost 4 bases, J lost 9 bases, and 4 bases lay in between. CDR3 length: 10 residues. CDR1 is MGHDK and CDR2 is SYGVNS in the germline V gene. This chain's CDR3 is CASSGVEQFF. The CDR3, as DNA: TGTGCCAGCAGTGGGGTTGAGCAGTTCTTC.

Remarks on this clone: At one of its ends the junction is not consistent with the germline gene, which may arise from a read error. The gene calls are TRBV19 and TRBJ2-7, with D uncertain. The CDR3 is 12 amino acids. Germline lookup yields CDR1 LNHDA and CDR2 SQIVND (reference sequence). The CDR3 nucleotides read TGTGCCAGTAGTGCGGACCTCTACCAGCAGTACTTC. As protein: CASSADLYQQYF.

This chain uses TRBV6-5 with TRBJ2-2, with 8 bases matching TRBD1. V gave up 0 bases and J gave up 5 bases; unmatched junction bases: 2. This CDR3 has 15 residues. Germline CDR1 MNHEY, CDR2 SVGAGI. The CDR3 coding sequence is TGTGCCAGCAGTTACTCCTACAGGGGGACCGGGGAGCTGTTTTTT. Its translation is CASSYSYRGTGELFF.

The J gene is TRBJ2-1, the V gene TRBV10-2, with unresolved D. Trimming shortened V by 2 bases and J by 7 bases, and 9 bases separated the two germline ends. This CDR3 contains 13 residues. Germline assignment: CDR1 WSHSY and CDR2 SAAADI. The CDR3 is CASSETLWNEQFF. The CDR3 region has the DNA TGCGCCAGCAGTGAGACCCTTTGGAATGAGCAGTTCTTC.

The V call is TRBV19, the J call TRBJ2-7; TRBD1 matches 7 bases. Trimming at V came to 6 bases and at J to 3 bases, leaving 5 bases not matched to a gene. Germline CDR1 LNHDA, CDR2 SQIVND (reference sequence). The CDR3 is 13 residues long. CDR3 sequence reads: CASRAGGGYEQYF. The CDR3 bases are TGTGCCAGTAGAGCAGGGGGTGGCTACGAGCAGTACTTC.

V usage is TRBV27 and J usage is TRBJ2-7; a possible D gene is TRBD2 (6 bases). Germline CDR1 reads MNHEY; CDR2 reads SMNVEV (reference sequence). V was shortened by 5 bases and J by 4 bases, with 18 bases between the two germline ends. CDR3 length equals 15 residues. The CDR3 DNA reads as TGTGCCAGCAGTCACACCGGGACTTCAACGTACGAGCAGTACTTC. Translation: CASSHTGTSTYEQYF.

CDR3 sequence (DNA): TGTGCCAGCAGCTTACCGGCGAACACCGGGGAGCTGTTTTTT. It yields the protein CASSLPANTGELFF. This chain links TRBV7-9 with TRBJ2-2; no definite D call. This CDR3 contains 14 residues. Deletions cut 2 bases from V and 0 bases from J, with 4 bases between. CDR1 is SEHNR and CDR2 is FQNEAQ in the germline V gene (reference sequence). Looking up the rest from reference TRBV7-9 and TRBJ2-2 gives the full variable domain: DTGVSQNPRHKITKRGQNVTFRCDPISEHNRLYWYRQTLGQGPEFLTYFQNEAQLEKSRLLSDRFSAERPKGSFSTLEIQRTEQGDSAMYLCASSLPANTGELFFGEGSRLTVL.

The chain is built from TRBV5-4 and TRBJ2-1, with 9 bases lining up with TRBD2. CDR3 length: 15 residues. Germline V CDR1 and CDR2: SGHNT, YYREEE (reference sequence). Trimming at V came to 4 bases and at J to 8 bases, leaving 10 bases not matched to a gene. For the CDR3, the DNA is TGTGCCAGCAGCCCTGTTGGCGGGAGGGCGTATGAGCAGTTCTTC. The encoded protein is CASSPVGGRAYEQFF. Variable domain in full (rest from reference TRBV5-4 and TRBJ2-1): ETGVTQSPTHLIKTRGQQVTLRCSSQSGHNTVSWYQQALGQGPQFIFQYYREEENGRGNFPPRFSGLQFPNYSSELNVNALELDDSALYLCASSPVGGRAYEQFFGPGTRLTVL.

V gene TRBV7-2 combines with J gene TRBJ1-2, with TRBD1 matching 7 bases. Trimming removed 1 base from V and 0 bases from J; junction bases left unmatched: 11. Germline values: CDR1 SGHTA, CDR2 FQGNSA. The CDR3 consists of 18 residues. The CDR3 DNA reads as TGTGCCAGCAGCTTAGGGGGGACAGCCAATCTCGCTAACTATGGCTACACCTTC. It translates to CASSLGGTANLANYGYTF.

Comments on this clone: The sample has other DNA sequences that encode this CDR3 too. V usage is TRBV27 and J usage is TRBJ1-2; D is unresolved. Trimming left V 5 bases short and J 8 bases short, with 12 bases between. This CDR3 has 12 residues. Per germline, CDR1 MNHEY and CDR2 SMNVEV (reference sequence). CDR3 bases: TGTGCCAGCAGTGACCGGGGTTACGGCTACACCTTC. Amino acid sequence: CASSDRGYGYTF.

This sequence joins TRBV10-2 and TRBJ2-1; maybe TRBD2 (6 bases). The CDR3 is made up of 13 amino acids. The germline gives CDR1 WSHSY, CDR2 SAAADI. Deletions cut 2 bases from V and 5 bases from J, with 7 bases between. CDR3 loop: CASSEKRDNEQFF. CDR3 sequence (DNA): TGCGCCAGCAGTGAGAAGCGGGACAATGAGCAGTTCTTC.

V gene TRBV6-7 combines with J gene TRBJ2-1; TRBD2 matches at 15 bases. TRBV6-7 has ORF status, its function being uncertain. The CDR3 sequence is 20 residues long. Trimming took 2 bases from V and 0 from J; bases not matched to a gene: 8. The DNA of the CDR3 is TGTGCCAGCAGTTACCCTCCGGGACTAGCGGGAGGTTGCTCCTACAATGAGCAGTTCTTC. Translating gives CASSYPPGLAGGCSYNEQFF.

This clone was counted a few times. The genes are TRBV29-1 and TRBJ1-1; no clear D gene. Germline CDR1 SQVTM, CDR2 ANQGSEA. V was shortened by 8 bases and J by 2 bases, with 15 bases between the two germline ends. The CDR3 length is 13 residues. CDR3: CSSEKGDNTEAFF. The DNA of the CDR3 is TGCAGCTCCGAGAAGGGAGACAACACTGAAGCTTTCTTT.

The chain joins TRBV4-3 to TRBJ2-2; D tentatively reads TRBD1 or TRBD2 (5 bases each). The ends were cut back, 1 base at V and 7 bases at J, with 16 bases in the middle. The CDR3 consists of 16 residues. The germline V gene has CDR1 LGHNA and CDR2 YSLEER. The CDR3 loop is CASSQGTGTPGGELFF. Written as DNA, the CDR3 is TGCGCCAGCAGCCAAGGCACCGGGACGCCTGGCGGGGAGCTGTTTTTT.

The chain uses TRBV7-8 and TRBJ2-2; D is unclear. V gave up 1 base and J gave up 4 bases, with 10 bases separating them. CDR3 length: 15 amino acids. Germline-derived CDR1 and CDR2 are SGHVS and FQNEAQ. In DNA, the CDR3 is TGTGCCAGCAGCTTAGTATCTGGGGTCACCGGGGAGCTGTTTTTT. This sequence encodes CASSLVSGVTGELFF.